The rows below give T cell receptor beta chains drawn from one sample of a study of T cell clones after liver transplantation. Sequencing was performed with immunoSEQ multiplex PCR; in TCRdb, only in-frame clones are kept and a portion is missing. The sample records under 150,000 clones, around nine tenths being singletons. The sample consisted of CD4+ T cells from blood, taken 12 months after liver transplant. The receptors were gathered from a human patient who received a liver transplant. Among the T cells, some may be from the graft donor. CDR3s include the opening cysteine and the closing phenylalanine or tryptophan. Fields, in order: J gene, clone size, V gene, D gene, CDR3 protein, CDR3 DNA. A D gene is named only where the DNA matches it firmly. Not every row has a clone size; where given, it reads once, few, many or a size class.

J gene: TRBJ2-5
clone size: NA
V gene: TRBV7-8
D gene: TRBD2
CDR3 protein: CASSSGTSWRSTQYF
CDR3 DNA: TGTGCCAGCAGCTCCGGGACTAGCTGGCGGTCGACCCAGTACTTC

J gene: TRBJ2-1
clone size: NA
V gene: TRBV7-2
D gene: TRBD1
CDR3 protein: CASSSRSRGPYNEQFF
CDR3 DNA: TGTGCCAGCAGCTCCCGATCCAGGGGGCCCTACAATGAGCAGTTCTTC

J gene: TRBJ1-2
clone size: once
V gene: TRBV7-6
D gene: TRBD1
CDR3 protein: CASSFGTGEGGYTF
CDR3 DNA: TGTGCCAGCAGCTTTGGGACAGGGGAGGGTGGCTACACCTTC

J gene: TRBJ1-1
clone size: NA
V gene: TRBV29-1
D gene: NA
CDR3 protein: CSVKMGSSGNTEAFF
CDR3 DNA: TGCAGCGTTAAGATGGGGAGTTCGGGGAACACTGAAGCTTTCTTT

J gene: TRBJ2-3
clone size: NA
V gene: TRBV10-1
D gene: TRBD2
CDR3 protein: CASSDIAGGSTDTQYF
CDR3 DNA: TGCGCCAGCAGTGATATTGCGGGAGGGAGCACAGATACGCAGTATTTT

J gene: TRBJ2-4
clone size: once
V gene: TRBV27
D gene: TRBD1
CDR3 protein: CASSLSPGTGAQRNIQYF
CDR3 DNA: TGTGCCAGCAGTTTATCGCCGGGGACAGGGGCCCAAAGAAACATTCAGTACTTC

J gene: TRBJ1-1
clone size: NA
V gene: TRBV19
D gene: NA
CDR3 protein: CASSRGGMNTEAFF
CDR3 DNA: TGTGCCAGTAGTCGGGGGGGCATGAACACTGAAGCTTTCTTT

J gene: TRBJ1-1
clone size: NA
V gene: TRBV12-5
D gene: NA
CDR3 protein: CASGLVLSGNTEAFF
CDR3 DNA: TGTGCTAGTGGTTTGGTACTCTCGGGGAACACTGAAGCTTTCTTT

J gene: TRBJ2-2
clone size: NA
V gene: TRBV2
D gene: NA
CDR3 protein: CASSEAEGSYNPTAGELFF
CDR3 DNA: TGTGCCAGCAGTGAAGCGGAGGGGAGTTATAATCCTACTGCCGGGGAGCTGTTTTTT

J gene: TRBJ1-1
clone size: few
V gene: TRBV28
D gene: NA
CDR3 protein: CASSLEGRLTEAFF
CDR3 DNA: TGTGCCAGCAGTTTAGAAGGACGGCTCACTGAAGCTTTCTTT

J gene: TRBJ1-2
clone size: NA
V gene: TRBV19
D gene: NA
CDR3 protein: CASSIDQGNYGYTF
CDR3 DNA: TGTGCCAGTAGTATAGATCAAGGGAACTATGGCTACACCTTC

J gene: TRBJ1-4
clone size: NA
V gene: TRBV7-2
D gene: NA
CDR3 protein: CASSLGRTNEKLFF
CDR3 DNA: TGTGCCAGCAGCTTGGGCAGGACTAATGAAAAACTGTTTTTT

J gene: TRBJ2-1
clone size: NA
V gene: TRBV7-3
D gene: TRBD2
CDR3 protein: CASSHKLAGAGEQFF
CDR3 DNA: TGTGCCAGCAGCCATAAACTAGCGGGAGCTGGTGAGCAGTTCTTC

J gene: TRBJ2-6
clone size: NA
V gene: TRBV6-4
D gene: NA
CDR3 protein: CASQQFTGANVLTF
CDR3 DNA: TGTGCCAGCCAGCAATTCACTGGGGCCAACGTCCTGACTTTC

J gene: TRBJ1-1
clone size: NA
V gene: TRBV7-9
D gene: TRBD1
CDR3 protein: CASSLQDRAAFF
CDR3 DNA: TGTGCCAGCAGCTTACAGGACAGGGCGGCTTTCTTT

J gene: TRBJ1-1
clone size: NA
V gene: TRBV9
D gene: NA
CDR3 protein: CASSVEPVTEAFF
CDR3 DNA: TGTGCCAGCAGCGTAGAGCCAGTCACTGAAGCTTTCTTT

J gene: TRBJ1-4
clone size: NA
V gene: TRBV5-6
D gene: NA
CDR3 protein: CASSLSPFSTNEKLFF
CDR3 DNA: TGTGCCAGCAGCTTGTCTCCGTTCTCAACTAATGAAAAACTGTTTTTT

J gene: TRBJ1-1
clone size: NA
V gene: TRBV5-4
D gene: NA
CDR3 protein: CASSLEQMNTEAFF
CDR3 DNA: TGTGCCAGCAGCTTGGAGCAGATGAACACTGAAGCTTTCTTT

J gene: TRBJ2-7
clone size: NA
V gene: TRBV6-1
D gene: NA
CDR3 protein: CASSAGQTSSYEQYF
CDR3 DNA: TGTGCCAGCAGTGCGGGACAAACTAGCTCCTACGAGCAGTACTTC

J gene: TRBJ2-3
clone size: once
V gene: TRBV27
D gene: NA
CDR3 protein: CASLRGADTQYF
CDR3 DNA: TGTGCCAGCCTTCGGGGCGCAGATACGCAGTATTTT

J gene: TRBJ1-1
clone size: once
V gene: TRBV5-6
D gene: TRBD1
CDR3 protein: CASRPKPGQGSGEAFF
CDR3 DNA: TGTGCCAGCAGACCAAAACCGGGACAGGGTTCGGGTGAAGCTTTCTTT

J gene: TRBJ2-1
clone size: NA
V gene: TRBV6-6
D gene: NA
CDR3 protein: CASSYTGSRMGNEQFF
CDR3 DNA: TGTGCCAGCAGTTATACGGGGAGTCGAATGGGCAATGAGCAGTTCTTC

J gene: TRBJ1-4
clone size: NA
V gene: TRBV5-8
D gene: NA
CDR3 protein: CASSFTGDPNEKLFF
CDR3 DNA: TGTGCCAGCAGCTTCACAGGTGATCCGAATGAAAAACTGTTTTTT

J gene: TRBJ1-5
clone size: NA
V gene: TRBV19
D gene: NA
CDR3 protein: CASSMREGQGLLPQHF
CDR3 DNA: TGTGCCAGTAGTATGAGGGAGGGTCAGGGGCTCCTACCCCAGCATTTT

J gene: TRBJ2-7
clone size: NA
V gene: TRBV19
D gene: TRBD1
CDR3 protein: CASSTSGQGVYEQYF
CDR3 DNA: TGTGCCAGTAGTACATCGGGACAGGGGGTATACGAGCAGTACTTC

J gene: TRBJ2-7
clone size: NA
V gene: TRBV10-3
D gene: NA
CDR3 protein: CAISERQPGYEQYF
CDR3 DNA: TGTGCCATCAGTGAGCGACAACCTGGTTACGAGCAGTACTTC

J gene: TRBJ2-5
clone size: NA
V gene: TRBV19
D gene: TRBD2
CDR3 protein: CASSVPVGSGRKTQYF
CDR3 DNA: TGTGCCAGTAGTGTGCCCGTTGGTAGCGGGAGAAAGACCCAGTACTTC

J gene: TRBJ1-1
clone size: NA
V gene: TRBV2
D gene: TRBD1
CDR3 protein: CASRDRGPEAFF
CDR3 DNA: TGTGCCAGCAGGGACAGGGGCCCGGAAGCTTTCTTT

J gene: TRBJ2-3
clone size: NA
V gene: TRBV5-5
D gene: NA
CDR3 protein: CASTLQMADTQYF
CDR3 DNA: TGTGCCAGCACCTTACAGATGGCAGATACGCAGTATTTT

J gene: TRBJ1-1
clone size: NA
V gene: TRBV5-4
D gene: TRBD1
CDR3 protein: CASSRQGGNTEAFF
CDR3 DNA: TGTGCCAGCAGCCGACAGGGGGGGAACACTGAAGCTTTCTTT

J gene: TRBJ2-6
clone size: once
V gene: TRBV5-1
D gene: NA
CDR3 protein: CASTLGDGANVLTF
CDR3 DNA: TGCGCCAGCACCCTGGGGGATGGGGCCAACGTCCTGACTTTC

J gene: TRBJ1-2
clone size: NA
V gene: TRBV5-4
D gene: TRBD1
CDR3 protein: CASSIPGQGDYGYTF
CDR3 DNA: TGTGCCAGCAGCATTCCGGGACAGGGGGATTATGGCTACACCTTC

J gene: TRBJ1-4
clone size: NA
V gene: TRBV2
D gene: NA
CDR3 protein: CASSPEETGEKLFF
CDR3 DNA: TGTGCCAGCAGTCCTGAAGAGACAGGTGAAAAACTGTTTTTT

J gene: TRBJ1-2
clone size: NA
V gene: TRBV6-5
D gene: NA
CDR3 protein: CASSYSRDLNYGYTF
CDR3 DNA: TGTGCCAGCAGTTACAGTCGGGACCTGAACTATGGCTACACCTTC

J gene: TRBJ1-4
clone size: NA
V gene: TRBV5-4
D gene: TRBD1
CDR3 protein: CASSSKDRGDKLFF
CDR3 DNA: TGTGCCAGCAGCTCGAAAGACAGGGGAGACAAACTGTTTTTT

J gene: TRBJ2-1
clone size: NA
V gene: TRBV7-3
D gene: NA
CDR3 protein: CASSEQGPIISGEQFF
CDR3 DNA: TGTGCCAGCAGCGAACAGGGTCCTATTATTTCGGGTGAGCAGTTCTTC

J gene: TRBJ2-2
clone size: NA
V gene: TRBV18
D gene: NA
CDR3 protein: CASSPTRERELFF
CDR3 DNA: TGTGCCAGCTCACCAACTAGGGAGAGGGAGCTGTTTTTT

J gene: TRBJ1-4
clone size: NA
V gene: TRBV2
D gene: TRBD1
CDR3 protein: CASRTGQGNEKLFF
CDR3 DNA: TGTGCCAGCAGAACGGGACAGGGGAATGAAAAACTGTTTTTT

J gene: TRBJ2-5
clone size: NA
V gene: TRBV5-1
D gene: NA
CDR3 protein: CASSLEAAGETQYF
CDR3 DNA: TGCGCCAGCAGCTTGGAGGCTGCCGGGGAGACCCAGTACTTC

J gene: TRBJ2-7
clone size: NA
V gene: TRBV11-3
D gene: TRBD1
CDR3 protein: CASSSDRERGEQYF
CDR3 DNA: TGTGCCAGCAGCTCGGACAGGGAGAGGGGAGAGCAGTACTTC

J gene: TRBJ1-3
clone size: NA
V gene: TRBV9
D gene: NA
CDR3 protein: CASSVGQGSGNTIYF
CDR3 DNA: TGTGCCAGCAGCGTTGGGCAGGGTTCTGGAAACACCATATATTTT

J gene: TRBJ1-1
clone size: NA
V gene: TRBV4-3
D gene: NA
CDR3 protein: CASSQEMGWGAFF
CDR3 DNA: TGCGCCAGCAGCCAAGAAATGGGATGGGGAGCTTTCTTT

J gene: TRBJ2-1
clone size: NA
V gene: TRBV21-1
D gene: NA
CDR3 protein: CAMRPFDVAGGQVNEQFF
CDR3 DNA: TGTGCCATGAGGCCCTTTGATGTAGCGGGAGGGCAAGTCAATGAGCAGTTCTTC

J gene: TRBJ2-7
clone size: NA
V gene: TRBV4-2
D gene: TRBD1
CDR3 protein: CASSQDAGGSYEQYF
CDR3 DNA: TGTGCCAGCAGCCAAGATGCAGGGGGCAGCTACGAGCAGTACTTC

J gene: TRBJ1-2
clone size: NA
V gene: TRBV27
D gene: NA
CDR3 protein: CASGYGGFGYGYTF
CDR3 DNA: TGTGCCAGCGGTTACGGGGGGTTCGGCTATGGCTACACCTTC

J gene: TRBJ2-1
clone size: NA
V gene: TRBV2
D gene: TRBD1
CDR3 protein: CASSPDRVVYNEQFF
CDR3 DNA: TGTGCCAGCAGTCCTGACAGGGTCGTATACAATGAGCAGTTCTTC

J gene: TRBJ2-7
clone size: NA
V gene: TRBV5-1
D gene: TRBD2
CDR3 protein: CASSLNFGGVNEQYF
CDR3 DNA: TGCGCCAGCAGCCTCAATTTTGGGGGGGTAAACGAGCAGTACTTC

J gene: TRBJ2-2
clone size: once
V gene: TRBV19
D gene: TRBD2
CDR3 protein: CASSTLAGVSGELFF
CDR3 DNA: TGTGCCAGTAGTACGCTAGCGGGAGTTTCCGGGGAGCTGTTTTTT

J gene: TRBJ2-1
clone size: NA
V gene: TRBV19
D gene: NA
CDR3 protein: CATKPWAGLGANEQFF
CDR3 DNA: TGTGCCACCAAACCTTGGGCGGGTCTAGGGGCCAATGAGCAGTTCTTC